These 19 T cell receptor beta chains originate from one sample sequenced in a study of blood T cell repertoires in COVID-19. TCRdb's copy holds only in-frame clones and misses some; the assay was immunoSEQ multiplex PCR. The sample includes 100,000 to 150,000 clones, around 83% of them seen just once. The sequenced sample was peripheral blood. These TCRs come from a man in his 60s with acute or convalescent COVID-19.

The chain couples TRBV30 to TRBJ2-4, with 9 nucleotides matching TRBD2. The CDR3 sequence is 14 residues long. Germline CDR1 is GTSNPN and CDR2 is SVGIG (reference sequence). Unmatched junction bases numbered 7, after V lost 2 bases and J lost 8 bases. The CDR3 protein is CAWSPSGRWDIQYF. CDR3 sequence (DNA): TGTGCCTGGAGTCCAAGCGGGAGGTGGGACATTCAGTACTTC.

This chain links TRBV7-9 with TRBJ2-5; TRBD1 matches at 7 bases. Germline V gives CDR1 SEHNR, CDR2 FQNEAQ (reference sequence). V dropped 5 bases and J dropped 2; count of bases not matched to a gene: 2. CDR3 size: 13 residues. CDR3 sequence: CASSGDSQETQYF. The CDR3 DNA follows: TGTGCCAGCAGCGGGGACAGTCAAGAGACCCAGTACTTC.

The count of this clone is one. J is TRBJ2-7 and V is TRBV7-9, with 13 bases aligning to TRBD2. The ends lost 5 bases at V and 3 bases at J; junction bases unmatched: 16. The CDR3 contains 19 residues. Looked up from germline, CDR1 is SEHNR and CDR2 is FQNEAQ (reference sequence). The CDR3 region has the DNA TGTGCCAGCAGCCGGGGGACTAGCGGGAAACTTGCCCAGATCTACGAGCAGTACTTC. As protein: CASSRGTSGKLAQIYEQYF.

V and J are TRBV29-1 and TRBJ1-2, with no clear D. Germline V lookup: CDR1 SQVTM, CDR2 ANQGSEA. V lost 7 bases, J lost 4 bases, and 16 bases lay in between. This CDR3 comprises 13 residues. CDR3 protein: CSAGGGNTYGYTF. The CDR3 region has the DNA TGCAGCGCTGGTGGAGGGAACACCTATGGCTACACCTTC.

J is TRBJ1-1 and V is TRBV6-5; D is undetermined. This CDR3 contains 15 residues. Germline V CDR1 and CDR2: MNHEY, SVGAGI. Trimming stripped 1 base from V and 0 bases from J, with 9 bases between. This CDR3 is CASSYWVGLNTEAFF. CDR3 nucleotides: TGTGCCAGCAGTTACTGGGTGGGCCTGAACACTGAAGCTTTCTTT.

The chain recombines TRBV30 with TRBJ1-1; TRBD1 agrees at 9 bases. J was trimmed by 8 bases and V by 3 bases; bases with no gene match: 16. Germline V gene sequence: CDR1 GTSNPN, CDR2 SVGIG (reference sequence). CDR3 length: 16 amino acids. The CDR3 region has the DNA TGTGCCTGGAGCCCCCGTCAGGGACAGGGCCCCACAGAAGCTTTCTTT. This codes for CAWSPRQGQGPTEAFF.

A few counts support this clone. The chain has TRBV19 and TRBJ2-7, with 11 bases that match TRBD2. Losses at the gene ends were 5 bases for V and 1 base for J; bases not matched to a gene: 4. This CDR3 has 15 residues. CDR1 and CDR2 (germline): LNHDA, SQIVND (reference sequence). The CDR3 DNA reads as TGTGCCAGTAGTGGGACTAGCGGTCCTTCCTACGAGCAGTACTTC. Protein: CASSGTSGPSYEQYF. Drawing the rest from reference TRBV19 and TRBJ2-7, the complete variable domain is DGGITQSPKYLFRKEGQNVTLSCEQNLNHDAMYWYRQDPGQGLRLIYYSQIVNDFQKGDIAEGYSVSREKKESFPLTVTSAQKNPTAFYLCASSGTSGPSYEQYFGPGTRLTVT.

The gene calls are TRBV2 and TRBJ1-4, with 10 bases identical to TRBD1. Germline values: CDR1 SNHLY, CDR2 FYNNEI. This CDR3 comprises 14 residues. Germline trimming cut 8 bases from V and 8 bases from J; bases unmatched to any gene: 8. Here the CDR3 DNA reads TGTGCCAGCGGTACCGGGACAGGGGACGAAAAACTGTTTTTT. Its translation is CASGTGTGDEKLFF.

The genes are TRBV5-1 and TRBJ1-2, with 8 bases lining up with TRBD1. After removal of 5 bases from V and 4 bases from J, the junction contained 7 bases not matched to a gene. Germline lookup yields CDR1 SGHRS and CDR2 YFSETQ. CDR3 size: 14 residues. CDR3 nucleotide sequence: TGCGCCAGCAGATGGGGACAGGAGAGCTATGGCTACACCTTC. Translated: CASRWGQESYGYTF.

For the CDR3, the DNA is TGTGCCAGTAGTACCTATATGAACACTGAAGCTTTCTTT. This codes for CASSTYMNTEAFF. The V gene is TRBV19, the J gene TRBJ1-1; D remains unclear. This CDR3 contains 13 residues. Trimming took 4 bases from V and 0 from J, leaving 6 bases between them. The germline CDR1 and CDR2 sequences are LNHDA and SQIVND (reference sequence).

The rearrangement joins TRBV24-1 to TRBJ2-2; 8 bases line up with TRBD1. Germline loops: CDR1 KGHDR, CDR2 SFDVKD. The length of the CDR3 is 16 residues. V trimming: 4 bases; J trimming: 0 bases; junction bases outside the gene matches: 3. This CDR3 is CATSDRTGPNTGELFF. The CDR3 DNA follows: TGTGCCACCAGTGACAGGACAGGGCCGAACACCGGGGAGCTGTTTTTT.

V is TRBV2 and J is TRBJ1-5; D is possibly TRBD1 (6 bases). Germline CDR1 and CDR2: SNHLY and FYNNEI. This CDR3 is built from 16 residues. V gave up 1 base and J gave up 10 bases, with 20 bases separating them. The DNA of the CDR3 is TGTGCCAGCAGTGAAGGTAGATACGGGGGGCATGGCCCCCAGCATTTT. Protein: CASSEGRYGGHGPQHF.

This chain joins TRBV4-2 and TRBJ2-3; 7 bases map to TRBD2. The CDR3 runs to 15 residues. Germline V gives CDR1 LGHNA, CDR2 YNFKEQ. The ends lost 4 bases at V and 4 bases at J; junction bases unmatched: 8. CDR3 in DNA: TGTGCCAGCAGCCGGGCGGGCGGGAGTGCAGATACGCAGTATTTT. Protein product: CASSRAGGSADTQYF.

The genes are TRBV19 and TRBJ2-1; 7 bases line up with TRBD2. After removal of 7 bases from V and 3 bases from J, the junction contained 9 bases not matched to a gene. CDR3 length: 15 amino acids. Germline V gene sequence: CDR1 LNHDA, CDR2 SQIVND (reference sequence). In nucleotides, the CDR3 is TGTGCCAGTACCCTGGCTGGGGGGGACTACAATGAGCAGTTCTTC. It encodes CASTLAGGDYNEQFF.

The rearrangement uses TRBV29-1 and TRBJ1-2; 8 bases fit TRBD1. This CDR3 has 14 amino acids. Germline CDR1 is SQVTM and CDR2 is ANQGSEA. V trimming: 1 base; J trimming: 1 base; junction bases outside the gene matches: 2. CDR3 protein: CSVEGRGLNYGYTF. CDR3 nucleotides: TGCAGCGTTGAAGGCAGGGGGCTTAACTATGGCTACACCTTC.

J is TRBJ1-1 and V is TRBV7-9, with D possibly being TRBD1 (6 bases). With 3 bases removed from V and 3 bases from J, the gap between germline ends came to 11 bases. This CDR3 is 14 amino acids long. Germline lookup yields CDR1 SEHNR and CDR2 FQNEAQ (reference sequence). The CDR3 loop reads CASSFAGDHTEAFF. The DNA for the CDR3 is TGTGCCAGCAGCTTCGCAGGGGACCACACTGAAGCTTTCTTT.

The J gene is TRBJ2-7, the V gene TRBV11-2; D unresolved. The CDR3 extends over 15 amino acids. Trimming cost V 5 bases and J 6 bases, with 20 bases left between them. Germline loops: CDR1 SGHAT, CDR2 FQNNGV. CDR3: CASSPGRSTPREQYF. The CDR3 bases are TGTGCCAGCAGCCCCGGTAGAAGTACGCCCCGCGAGCAGTACTTC.

Worth noting for this clone: In the same sample, other DNA sequences code for this CDR3. J is TRBJ2-5 and V is TRBV11-2; weak D call: TRBD1 (6 bases). CDR1 is SGHAT and CDR2 is FQNNGV in the germline V gene. The CDR3 has 13 residues. Between the trimmed V and J ends, which lost 5 bases and 5 bases, there was a span of 12 bases. CDR3 sequence: CASSPTGLETQYF. CDR3 nucleotides: TGTGCCAGCAGCCCAACAGGGTTGGAGACCCAGTACTTC.

The chain is built from TRBV10-3 and TRBJ2-3; 7 bases map to TRBD2. The ends lost 6 bases at V and 7 bases at J; junction bases unmatched: 7. The germline gives CDR1 ENHRY, CDR2 SYGVKD. This CDR3 region has 13 residues. The CDR3 coding sequence is TGTGCCATCAGCGGCGGGAGTCCCTATACGCAGTATTTT. This encodes CAISGGSPYTQYF.